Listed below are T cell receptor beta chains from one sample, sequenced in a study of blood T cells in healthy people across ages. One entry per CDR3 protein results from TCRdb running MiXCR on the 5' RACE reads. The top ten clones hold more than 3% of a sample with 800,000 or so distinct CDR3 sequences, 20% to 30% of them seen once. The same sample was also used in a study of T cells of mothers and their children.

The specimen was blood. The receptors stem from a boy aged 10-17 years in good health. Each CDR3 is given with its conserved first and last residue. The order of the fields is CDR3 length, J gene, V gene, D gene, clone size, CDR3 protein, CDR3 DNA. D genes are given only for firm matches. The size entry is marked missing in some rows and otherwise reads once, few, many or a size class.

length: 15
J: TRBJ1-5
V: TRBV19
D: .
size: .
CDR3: CASTSKGLSNQPQHF
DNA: TGTGCCAGTACTAGCAAGGGGTTGAGCAATCAGCCCCAGCATTTT

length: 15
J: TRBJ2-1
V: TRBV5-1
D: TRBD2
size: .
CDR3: CASRVGGRTRNEQFF
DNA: TGCGCCAGCAGGGTAGGCGGGAGAACTCGCAATGAGCAGTTCTTC

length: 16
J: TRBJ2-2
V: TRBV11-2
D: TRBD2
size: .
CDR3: CASSLNERELIGELFF
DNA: TGTGCCAGCAGCTTAAATGAGCGGGAGTTAATCGGGGAGCTGTTTTTT

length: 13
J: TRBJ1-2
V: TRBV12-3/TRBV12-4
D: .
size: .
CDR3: CASSSGTEYGYTF
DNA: TGTGCCAGCAGTTCCGGGACGGAGTATGGCTACACCTTC

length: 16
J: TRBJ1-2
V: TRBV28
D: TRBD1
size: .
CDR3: CASRTGVERINYGYTF
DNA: TGTGCCAGTAGGACAGGGGTCGAACGAATTAACTATGGCTACACCTTC

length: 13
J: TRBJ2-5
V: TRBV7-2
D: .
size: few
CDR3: CASSPPNAETQYF
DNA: TGTGCCAGCAGCCCACCCAATGCGGAGACCCAGTACTTC

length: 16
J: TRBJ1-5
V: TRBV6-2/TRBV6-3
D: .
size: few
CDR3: CASSNTGTTDNQPQHF
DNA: TGTGCCAGCAGTAATACGGGGACAACCGACAATCAGCCCCAGCATTTT

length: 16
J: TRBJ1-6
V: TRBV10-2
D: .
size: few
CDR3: CASSEGSLSYNSPLHF
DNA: TGCGCCAGCAGTGAGGGCAGCCTCTCCTATAATTCACCCCTCCACTTT

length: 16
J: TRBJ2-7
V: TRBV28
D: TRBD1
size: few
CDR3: CASSLRTGGPSYEQYF
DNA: TGTGCCAGCAGTTTAAGAACAGGGGGGCCCTCCTACGAGCAGTACTTC

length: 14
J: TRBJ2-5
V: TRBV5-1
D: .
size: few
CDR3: CASSLEGLKETQYF
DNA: TGCGCCAGCAGCTTGGAAGGGTTAAAAGAGACCCAGTACTTC

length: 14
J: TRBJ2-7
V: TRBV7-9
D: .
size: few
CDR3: CASSLGTRGYEQYF
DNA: TGTGCCAGCAGCTTGGGGACGAGGGGCTACGAGCAGTACTTC

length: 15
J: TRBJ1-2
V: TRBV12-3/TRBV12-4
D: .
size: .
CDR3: CASSPQGEGNYGYTF
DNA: TGTGCCAGCAGCCCACAGGGTGAGGGAAACTATGGCTACACCTTC

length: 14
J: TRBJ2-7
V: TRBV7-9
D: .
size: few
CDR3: CASSSILSSYEQYF
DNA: TGTGCCAGCAGCTCGATCCTGAGCTCCTACGAGCAGTACTTC

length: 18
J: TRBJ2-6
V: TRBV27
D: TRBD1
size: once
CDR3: CASSSYGQGASGANVLTF
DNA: TGTGCCAGCAGTTCGTACGGACAGGGGGCTTCTGGGGCCAACGTCCTGACTTTC

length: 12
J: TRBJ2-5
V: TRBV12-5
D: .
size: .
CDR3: CASGWDAREQYF
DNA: TGTGCTAGTGGCTGGGACGCGAGGGAGCAGTACTTC

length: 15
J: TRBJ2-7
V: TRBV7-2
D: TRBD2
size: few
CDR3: CASSSGLAGEYEQYF
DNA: TGTGCCAGCAGCTCGGGACTAGCGGGAGAATACGAGCAGTACTTC

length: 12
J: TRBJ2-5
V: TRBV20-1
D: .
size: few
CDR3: CSARTPQETQYF
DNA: TGCAGTGCTAGAACCCCGCAAGAGACCCAGTACTTC

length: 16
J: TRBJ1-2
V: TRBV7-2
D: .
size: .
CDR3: CASRPGGADRTYGYTF
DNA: TGTGCCAGCCGCCCTGGGGGGGCAGACAGAACCTATGGCTACACCTTC

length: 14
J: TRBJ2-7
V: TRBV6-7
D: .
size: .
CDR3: CASSIRGRAYEQYF
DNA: TGTGCCAGCAGCATCCGGGGGCGCGCCTACGAGCAGTACTTC

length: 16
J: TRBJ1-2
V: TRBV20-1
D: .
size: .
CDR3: CSANPNNQQGVYSYTF
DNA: TGCAGTGCGAATCCCAATAACCAACAAGGGGTCTATAGCTACACCTTC

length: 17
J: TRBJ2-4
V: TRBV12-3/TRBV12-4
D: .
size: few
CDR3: CASSPPGLELTKDIQYF
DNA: TGTGCCAGCAGTCCCCCGGGTTTGGAACTAACCAAAGACATTCAGTACTTC

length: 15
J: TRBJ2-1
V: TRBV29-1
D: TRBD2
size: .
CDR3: CSVRPSGTTGDEQFF
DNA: TGCAGCGTTAGACCCTCCGGGACTACTGGGGATGAGCAGTTCTTC

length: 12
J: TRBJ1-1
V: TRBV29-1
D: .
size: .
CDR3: CRTAAGNTEAFF
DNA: TGCCGCACCGCCGCAGGGAACACTGAAGCTTTCTTT

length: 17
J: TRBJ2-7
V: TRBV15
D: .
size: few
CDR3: CATSRVALQGISYEQYF
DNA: TGTGCCACCAGCAGAGTGGCGCTTCAGGGAATCTCCTACGAGCAGTACTTC

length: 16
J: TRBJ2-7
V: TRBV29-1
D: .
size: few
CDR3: CSVFVEGKSSSYEQYF
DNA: TGCAGCGTTTTCGTGGAAGGGAAGTCGAGCTCCTACGAGCAGTACTTC